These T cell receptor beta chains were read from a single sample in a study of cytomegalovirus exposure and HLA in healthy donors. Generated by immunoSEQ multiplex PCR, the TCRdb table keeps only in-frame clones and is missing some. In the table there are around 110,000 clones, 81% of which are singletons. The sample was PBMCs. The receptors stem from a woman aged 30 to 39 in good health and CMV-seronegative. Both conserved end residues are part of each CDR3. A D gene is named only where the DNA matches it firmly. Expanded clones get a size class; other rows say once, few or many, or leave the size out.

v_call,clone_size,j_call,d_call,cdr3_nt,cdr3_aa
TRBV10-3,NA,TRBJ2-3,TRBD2,TGTGCCATCAGTACCCCGGATAGCGGGAGAAAAGATACGCAGTATTTT,CAISTPDSGRKDTQYF
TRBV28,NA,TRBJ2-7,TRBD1,TGTTCCAAACAGGGGGCGGCCTACGAGCAGTACTTC,CSKQGAAYEQYF
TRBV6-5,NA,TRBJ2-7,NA,TGTGCCAGCGCTTCGGAGGGAATGACCTACGAGCAGTACTTC,CASASEGMTYEQYF
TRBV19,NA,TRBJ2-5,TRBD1,TGTGCCAGTAGTACTCAGGACAGGGGGGACGAGACCCAGTACTTC,CASSTQDRGDETQYF
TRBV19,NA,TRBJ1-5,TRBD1,TGTGCCAGTAGTGGGACAGGGGGCTGGCAGCCCCAGCATTTT,CASSGTGGWQPQHF
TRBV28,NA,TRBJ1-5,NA,TGTGCCAGCCTTAGGGGAATCAATCAGCCCCAGCATTTT,CASLRGINQPQHF
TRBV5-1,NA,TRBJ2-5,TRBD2,TGCGCCAGCAGCCCGGGACTAGCGGGAATCGAGACCCAGTACTTC,CASSPGLAGIETQYF
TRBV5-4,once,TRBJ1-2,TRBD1,TGTGCCAGCAGACCGGGACAGCAGTTCGCTAACTATGGCTACACCTTC,CASRPGQQFANYGYTF
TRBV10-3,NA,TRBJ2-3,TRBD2,TGTGCCATCAACCCGGGACTAGCGGCTACAGATACGCAGTATTTT,CAINPGLAATDTQYF
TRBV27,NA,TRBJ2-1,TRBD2,TGTGCCAGCAGTTCGGGACTAGCGGATAAGTTCTTC,CASSSGLADKFF
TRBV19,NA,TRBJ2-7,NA,TGTGCCAGTAGATCTATAGGGACTGGTACCTACGAGCAGTACTTC,CASRSIGTGTYEQYF
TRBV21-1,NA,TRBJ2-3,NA,TGTGCCAGCAGCAAAGGAGCCTATAGCGGGAAAACCACAGATACGCAGTATTTT,CASSKGAYSGKTTDTQYF
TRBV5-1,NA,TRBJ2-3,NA,TGCGCCAGCAGCTTTCCCGACTCCCAAAAGGATACGCAGTATTTT,CASSFPDSQKDTQYF